A single sample gave rise to the 3 T cell receptor beta chains below, sequenced in a study of identical twins. TCRdb re-called the 5' RACE reads with MiXCR, one entry per CDR3 protein. The sample holds approximately 700,000 distinct CDR3 sequences, over 5% seen once. Sequenced input: naive T cells sorted from blood. The receptors come from a man aged 18-30 years in good health.

This clonotype came up many times. The CDR3 protein is CASSSRQAPGELFF. The CDR3 region has the DNA TGTGCCAGCAGCTCTCGACAGGCTCCCGGGGAGCTGTTTTTT. This chain uses TRBV7-8 with TRBJ2-2, with D possibly matching TRBD1 (6 bases). There are 14 residues in the CDR3. Trimming stripped 4 bases from V and 6 bases from J, with 12 bases between. CDR1 is SGHVS, CDR2 FQNEAQ, per germline.

This clonotype was found many times. V and J are TRBV5-1 and TRBJ2-2, with D possibly matching TRBD2 (5 bases). CDR1 is SGHRS, CDR2 YFSETQ, per germline. The CDR3 length is 16 residues. Trimming pared 1 base from V and 2 bases from J, leaving 12 bases between. CDR3 residues: CASSLKAGGNTGELFF. The CDR3 DNA reads as TGCGCCAGCAGCTTGAAGGCAGGAGGAAACACCGGGGAGCTGTTTTTT.

This clonotype was seen only a few times. J is TRBJ2-5 and V is TRBV29-1, with D unresolved. Trimming removed 5 bases from V and 5 bases from J, with 15 bases in between. CDR3 length: 13 amino acids. CDR1 is SQVTM, CDR2 ANQGSEA, per germline. The DNA of the CDR3 is TGCAGCGTTCGGCAGCTCCTAAGCGAGACCCAGTACTTC. Translation: CSVRQLLSETQYF.